The next 30 T cell receptor beta chains were all read from a single sample in a study of blood T cell repertoires in COVID-19. The protocol was immunoSEQ multiplex PCR, while the TCRdb copy is restricted to in-frame clones and leaves out a portion. The sample lists 95,000 to 150,000 clones; over 75% were seen once. The sample comprised peripheral blood. These receptors were taken from a woman aged 80 or over with acute or convalescent COVID-19.

The gene calls are TRBV18 and TRBJ2-1, with 9 bases that match TRBD1. The CDR3 covers 16 residues. Trimming took 0 bases from V and 1 from J; bases not matched to a gene: 1. Germline V CDR1 and CDR2: KGHSH, LQKENI. The CDR3 sequence is CASSPPQGASYNEQFF. CDR3 sequence (DNA): TGTGCCAGCTCACCACCACAGGGGGCTTCCTACAATGAGCAGTTCTTC.

The rearrangement joins TRBV9 to TRBJ1-1; D ambiguous. The CDR3 contains 16 residues. Germline loops: CDR1 SGDLS, CDR2 YYNGEE. V lost 3 bases and J 2 bases, leaving 17 bases between the germline ends. CDR3: CASSGSLGAGNTEAFF. The CDR3 nucleotides are TGTGCCAGCAGCGGGAGCCTCGGTGCGGGTAACACTGAAGCTTTCTTT.

The count of this clone is one. The chain employs TRBV4-1 and TRBJ1-1, with D perhaps TRBD1 (6 bases). There are 20 residues in the CDR3. Trimming stripped 1 base from V and 1 base from J, with 25 bases between. Germline assignment: CDR1 MGHRA and CDR2 YSYEKL. DNA of the CDR3: TGCGCCAGCAGCCAAGTTTGGCCGAGGGGGTTTGGGGCAAAGAACACTGAAGCTTTCTTT. As protein: CASSQVWPRGFGAKNTEAFF.

This clone was recorded a few times. The chain employs TRBV10-3 and TRBJ2-3, with 10 positions matching TRBD1. The CDR3 is 17 amino acids. Germline V gene lookup returns CDR1 ENHRY and CDR2 SYGVKD. V lost 0 bases, J lost 0 bases, and 3 bases stayed unmatched. This chain's CDR3 is CAISESDRGRSTDTQYF. CDR3 nucleotides: TGTGCCATCAGTGAGTCCGACAGGGGGCGTAGCACAGATACGCAGTATTTT.

This chain links TRBV7-2 with TRBJ1-3, with D possibly TRBD1 on 5 matching bases. Trimming took 1 base from V and 3 from J, leaving 10 bases between them. This CDR3 is built from 15 residues. From germline, CDR1 is SGHTA and CDR2 FQGNSA. The CDR3 nucleotides read TGTGCCAGCAGCTTAGTAGGGGTGGTTGGAAACACCATATATTTT. Translated: CASSLVGVVGNTIYF.

The chain links TRBV27 to TRBJ1-5; D possibly corresponds to TRBD1 (5 bases). The germline gives CDR1 MNHEY, CDR2 SMNVEV (reference sequence). CDR3 length: 13 amino acids. The V and J ends lost 7 bases and 5 bases respectively, with 12 bases between them. CDR3 region: CASTSQGYQPQHF. DNA of the CDR3: TGTGCCAGCACGAGTCAGGGATATCAGCCCCAGCATTTT.

The V call is TRBV7-9, the J call TRBJ1-2; 9 nucleotides agree with TRBD1. J gave up 8 bases and V 2 bases, and 6 bases lay outside the gene matches. The length of the CDR3 is 14 residues. CDR1 and CDR2 (germline): SEHNR, FQNEAQ (reference sequence). CDR3 DNA: TGTGCCAGCAGCTTAAAGGGACAGGGTGACGGCTACACCTTC. Amino acid sequence: CASSLKGQGDGYTF. Looking up the rest from reference TRBV7-9 and TRBJ1-2 gives the full variable domain: DTGVSQNPRHKITKRGQNVTFRCDPISEHNRLYWYRQTLGQGPEFLTYFQNEAQLEKSRLLSDRFSAERPKGSFSTLEIQRTEQGDSAMYLCASSLKGQGDGYTFGSGTRLTVV.

The V gene is TRBV3-1 (or the pseudogene TRBV3-2), the J gene TRBJ1-6; D gene ambiguous. The germline gives CDR1 LGHDT, CDR2 YNNKEL (reference sequence). The CDR3 covers 14 residues. Between the trimmed V and J ends, which lost 5 bases and 4 bases, there was a span of 9 bases. The chain's CDR3 is CASSSGGYNSPLHF. The CDR3 nucleotides read TGTGCCAGCAGCTCGGGAGGTTATAATTCACCCCTCCACTTT.

The chain joins TRBV5-8 to TRBJ2-3; 9 bases match TRBD1. Germline-derived CDR1 and CDR2 are SGHTS and YDEGEE. CDR3 length: 15 residues. V dropped 7 bases and J dropped 3; count of bases not matched to a gene: 9. CDR3 residues: CASAGGQGRTDTQYF. The CDR3 coding sequence is TGTGCCAGCGCGGGCGGACAGGGGCGGACAGATACGCAGTATTTT.

The gene calls are TRBV7-9 and TRBJ2-5, with TRBD1 identical over 8 bases. Unmatched junction bases numbered 10, after V lost 5 bases and J lost 5 bases. This CDR3 region has 15 residues. Germline assignment: CDR1 SEHNR and CDR2 FQNEAQ (reference sequence). The CDR3 is CASSRQGADMETQYF. The CDR3 DNA reads as TGTGCCAGCAGCCGGCAGGGGGCCGATATGGAGACCCAGTACTTC.

The V and J genes are TRBV5-1 and TRBJ1-1; perhaps TRBD1 as D (5 bases). Germline V gene lookup returns CDR1 SGHRS and CDR2 YFSETQ. The V end lost 0 bases, the J end lost 3 bases, and 9 bases lay between the germline ends. The CDR3 runs 14 residues. CDR3 amino acids: CASSLEGRDTEAFF. The CDR3 bases are TGCGCCAGCAGCTTGGAGGGGAGGGACACTGAAGCTTTCTTT.

This chain connects TRBV11-2 to TRBJ2-7, with a weak D call TRBD1 (6 bases). The CDR3 totals 13 residues. Germline CDR1 and CDR2: SGHAT and FQNNGV. V lost 4 bases and J 4 bases, leaving 11 bases between the germline ends. CDR3 residues: CASSSSDRYEQYF. CDR3 nucleotide sequence: TGTGCCAGCAGCTCCAGCGACAGGTACGAGCAGTACTTC.

For the CDR3, the DNA is TGTGCCAGCAGCGCACCCGGACAGGACGACTATGGCTACACCTTC. It translates to CASSAPGQDDYGYTF. The chain uses TRBV9 and TRBJ1-2; 7 nucleotides line up with TRBD1. Germline loops: CDR1 SGDLS, CDR2 YYNGEE. Trimming at V came to 3 bases and at J to 3 bases, leaving 8 bases not matched to a gene. The length of the CDR3 is 15 residues.

The chain links TRBV4-1 to TRBJ2-2; 7 bases are shared with TRBD2. Trimming cost V 3 bases and J 10 bases; bases outside gene matches: 8. CDR1 MGHRA and CDR2 YSYEKL come from the germline V gene. The CDR3 covers 14 residues. The CDR3 bases are TGCGCCAGCAGCCAGGGACTACGTGCCCCGGAGCTGTTTTTT. This codes for CASSQGLRAPELFF.

Here the CDR3 DNA reads TGTGCCAGCATCCAAAGTGGACACGTTAAACTTAGCAATCAGCCCCAGCATTTT. Encoded protein: CASIQSGHVKLSNQPQHF. The chain joins TRBV28 to TRBJ1-5, with a possible D match to TRBD1 (5 bases). Per the germline V gene, CDR1 is MDHEN and CDR2 is SYDVKM. CDR3 length equals 18 residues. The V end lost 7 bases, the J end lost 0 bases, and 22 bases lay between the germline ends.

The rearrangement joins TRBV4-1 to TRBJ1-4; D is ambiguous. CDR3 length: 16 residues. The V end lost 0 bases, the J end lost 7 bases, and 15 bases lay between the germline ends. The V gene's germline CDR1 is MGHRA and CDR2 YSYEKL. The CDR3, as DNA: TGCGCCAGCAGCCAAGAATATCGGAGGTCGGGTGAAAAACTGTTTTTT. This encodes CASSQEYRRSGEKLFF.

The chain carries TRBV5-1 and TRBJ2-2; TRBD1 might be the D (5 bases). The CDR3 is 15 residues long. Trimming cost V 1 base and J 5 bases, with 12 bases left between them. The germline V gene has CDR1 SGHRS and CDR2 YFSETQ. Here the CDR3 DNA reads TGCGCCAGCAGCTTGTTCGGAAAGGGGACCGGGGAGCTGTTTTTT. Protein product: CASSLFGKGTGELFF.

V usage is TRBV6-5 and J usage is TRBJ1-4; 7 bases fit TRBD1. Germline CDR1 is MNHEY and CDR2 is SVGAGI. The CDR3 consists of 16 residues. With V trimmed by 3 bases and J by 0 bases, 4 bases remained unmatched. The CDR3 loop is CASSYGTAATNEKLFF. The CDR3 DNA sequence: TGTGCCAGCAGTTATGGGACAGCTGCAACTAATGAAAAACTGTTTTTT.

This chain links TRBV7-2 with TRBJ2-2, with TRBD2 matching 13 bases. The V gene's germline CDR1 is SGHTA and CDR2 FQGNSA. The CDR3 is 16 residues long. The V gene end was trimmed by 5 bases and the J gene end by 6 bases; junction bases not matched to a gene: 6. The CDR3 DNA is TGTGCCAGCAGCCGCCGGACTAGCGGGGGATCCGGGGAGCTGTTTTTT. The encoded protein is CASSRRTSGGSGELFF.

J is TRBJ1-2 and V is TRBV5-8; possible D gene TRBD1, 6 bases. This CDR3 has 14 residues. The V gene lost 3 bases and the J gene lost 4 bases, with 13 bases spanning the gap. Per the germline V gene, CDR1 is SGHTS and CDR2 is YDEGEE. CDR3 sequence (DNA): TGTGCCAGCAGCTGGAACGACAGGACCTATGGCTACACCTTC. It encodes CASSWNDRTYGYTF.

A word on this clone: Other DNA sequences from this sample encode an identical CDR3 as well. The rearrangement uses TRBV5-1 and TRBJ2-1, with 11 bases lining up with TRBD2. Germline assignment: CDR1 SGHRS and CDR2 YFSETQ. The CDR3 is 15 amino acids. Germline trimming cut 0 bases from V and 4 bases from J; bases unmatched to any gene: 0. CDR3 loop: CASSLVAGGYNEQFF. CDR3 DNA: TGCGCCAGCAGCTTGGTAGCGGGGGGGTACAATGAGCAGTTCTTC.

The chain combines TRBV11-2 with TRBJ1-3, with D tentatively TRBD1 (5 bases). Germline V gene lookup returns CDR1 SGHAT and CDR2 FQNNGV. The CDR3 contains 16 residues. Deletions cut 5 bases from V and 0 bases from J, with 14 bases between. The CDR3 DNA is TGTGCCAGCAGCCCTGGGAGGGGATCCTCTGGAAACACCATATATTTT. Its translation: CASSPGRGSSGNTIYF. Full variable domain (remainder filled in from reference TRBV11-2 and TRBJ1-3): EAGVAQSPRYKIIEKRQSVAFWCNPISGHATLYWYQQILGQGPKLLIQFQNNGVVDDSQLPKDRFSAERLKGVDSTLKIQPAKLEDSAVYLCASSPGRGSSGNTIYFGEGSWLTVV.

V and J are TRBV18 and TRBJ2-3; a possible D gene is TRBD2 (5 bases). The CDR3 sequence is 15 residues long. V gave up 6 bases and J gave up 3 bases, with 16 bases separating them. Germline CDR1 and CDR2: KGHSH and LQKENI. Here the CDR3 DNA reads TGTGCCAGCTCTCCTACCTCCGGGGTGACAGATACGCAGTATTTT. It encodes CASSPTSGVTDTQYF.

This chain connects TRBV6-5 to TRBJ1-2; no definite D call. Germline CDR1 reads MNHEY; CDR2 reads SVGAGI. Trimming took off 4 bases at V and 8 bases at J, with 5 bases between the two ends. The CDR3 totals 10 residues. The CDR3 DNA reads as TGTGCCAGCAGTTCCGGGGGCTACACCTTC. Its protein product is CASSSGGYTF.

This chain joins TRBV7-9 and TRBJ1-1; D is ambiguous. The CDR3 sequence is 13 residues long. Trimming cost V 6 bases and J 1 base, with 9 bases left between them. CDR1 and CDR2 from the germline V gene are SEHNR and FQNEAQ (reference sequence). Here the CDR3 reads CASRAARNTEAFF. CDR3 DNA sequence: TGTGCCAGCAGAGCTGCTAGGAACACTGAAGCTTTCTTT. Complete variable domain (other parts from reference TRBV7-9 and TRBJ1-1): DTGVSQNPRHKITKRGQNVTFRCDPISEHNRLYWYRQTLGQGPEFLTYFQNEAQLEKSRLLSDRFSAERPKGSFSTLEIQRTEQGDSAMYLCASRAARNTEAFFGQGTRLTVV.

J is TRBJ2-2 and V is TRBV3-1 (or the pseudogene TRBV3-2); D remains unclear. CDR1 is LGHDT and CDR2 is YNNKEL in the germline V gene (reference sequence). V lost 1 base and J lost 6, with 6 bases in between. The CDR3 is made up of 13 amino acids. CDR3 amino acids: CASSQVAAGELFF. Here the CDR3 DNA reads TGTGCCAGCAGCCAAGTTGCGGCCGGGGAGCTGTTTTTT.

The rearrangement uses TRBV4-1 and TRBJ1-3, with a possible D match to TRBD1 (6 bases). The CDR3 runs 16 residues. V was clipped by 4 bases and J by 0 bases, with 13 bases between them. Germline V gives CDR1 MGHRA, CDR2 YSYEKL. The CDR3 DNA follows: TGCGCCAGCAGCCGTGAACAGGGAATCTCTGGAAACACCATATATTTT. Protein: CASSREQGISGNTIYF.

This rearrangement joins TRBV5-1 to TRBJ2-1; 12 positions agree with TRBD1. CDR1 is SGHRS, CDR2 YFSETQ, per germline. The J segment lost 3 bases and the V segment lost 4 bases, leaving 5 bases of the junction unmatched. The CDR3 loop spans 16 amino acids. This CDR3 reads CASSGGTGGGYNEQFF. The CDR3 DNA reads as TGCGCCAGCAGCGGCGGGACAGGGGGCGGCTACAATGAGCAGTTCTTC.

This rearrangement joins TRBV11-3 to TRBJ2-1; 7 nucleotides align to TRBD2. V gave up 0 bases and J gave up 8 bases; unmatched junction bases: 4. Looked up from germline, CDR1 is SGHNT and CDR2 is YENEEA. The CDR3 runs to 14 residues. CDR3 loop: CASSLDYGGDEQFF. As DNA, the CDR3 is TGTGCCAGCAGCTTAGATTATGGGGGGGATGAGCAGTTCTTC.

This chain connects TRBV18 to TRBJ2-7; maybe TRBD1 (5 bases). V was pared by 7 bases and J by 1 base, with 20 bases between. Germline loops: CDR1 KGHSH, CDR2 LQKENI. CDR3 length equals 16 residues. CDR3 loop: CASFTTVGDSSYEQYF. CDR3 nucleotides: TGTGCCAGCTTCACCACAGTAGGAGACAGTTCCTACGAGCAGTACTTC.